A single sample is the source of the 28 T cell receptor beta chains below, sequenced in a study of blood T cell repertoires in COVID-19. Here immunoSEQ multiplex PCR was the method, and the copy in TCRdb shows in-frame clones only, minus some. Of roughly 150,000 clones in the sample, over 70% were seen once. The sequenced sample was PBMCs or T cells enriched from blood (not recorded which). All receptors come from a man between 65 and 85 years old who had been exposed to COVID-19.

The gene calls are TRBV4-1 and TRBJ2-2; D might be TRBD1 (5 bases). CDR3 length: 15 amino acids. Between the trimmed V and J ends, which lost 0 bases and 7 bases, there was a span of 12 bases. Per germline, CDR1 MGHRA and CDR2 YSYEKL. CDR3 sequence: CASSQDQGIIGELFF. The CDR3 DNA reads TGCGCCAGCAGCCAAGATCAGGGCATTATCGGGGAGCTGTTTTTT.

There are a few counts of this clone. The chain combines TRBV5-5 with TRBJ2-1, with 7 positions matching TRBD2. With 4 bases clipped from V and 9 bases from J, the junction kept 13 bases outside the gene matches. The germline V gene encodes CDR1 SGHKS and CDR2 YYEKEE (reference sequence). The CDR3 contains 15 residues. In DNA, the CDR3 is TGTGCCAGCAGCCTCCGTACGGGAGGCCAGGGTGAGCAGTTCTTC. Its translation: CASSLRTGGQGEQFF.

A few counts support this clone. In DNA, the CDR3 is TGTGCCAGCAGCCCCAGACAGCGACTTGGGCTCCACTTT. It encodes CASSPRQRLGLHF. This chain joins TRBV3-1 (or the pseudogene TRBV3-2) and TRBJ1-6, with D maybe TRBD1 (5 bases). Deletions cut 4 bases from V and 16 bases from J, with 17 bases between. The V gene's germline CDR1 is LGHDT and CDR2 YNNKEL (reference sequence). CDR3 length: 13 residues.

The J gene is TRBJ1-2, the V gene TRBV4-3; possibly TRBD1 for D (6 bases). The V end was cut by 5 bases, the J end by 8 bases, with 21 bases between. CDR1 is LGHNA and CDR2 is YSLEER in the germline V gene. This CDR3 contains 15 residues. This chain's CDR3 is CASSVKSGDNRGYTF. In nucleotides, the CDR3 is TGCGCCAGCAGCGTCAAGTCAGGGGACAATAGGGGCTACACCTTC.

This chain joins TRBV9 and TRBJ2-5; perhaps TRBD1 as D (5 bases). Germline V gene sequence: CDR1 SGDLS, CDR2 YYNGEE. V was clipped by 4 bases and J by 3 bases, with 16 bases between them. The CDR3 is 15 amino acids. The CDR3 coding sequence is TGTGCCAGCAGCCCAGGGTGGGGTTCGGAAGAGACCCAGTACTTC. Amino acid sequence: CASSPGWGSEETQYF.

The chain combines TRBV6-2 or TRBV6-3 with TRBJ2-1; 7 bases align to TRBD2. Losses at the gene ends were 2 bases for V and 7 bases for J; bases not matched to a gene: 8. This CDR3 is 15 amino acids long. CDR1 and CDR2 (germline): MNHEY, SVGEGT. CDR3 residues: CASSYESAGRNEQFF. The CDR3 DNA is TGTGCCAGCAGTTACGAGTCAGCGGGGAGGAATGAGCAGTTCTTC.

V and J are TRBV5-6 and TRBJ2-3; TRBD2 aligns across 9 bases. In germline, CDR1 is SGHDT, CDR2 YYEEEE. The CDR3 length is 17 residues. Trimming cost V 3 bases and J 6 bases; bases outside gene matches: 14. The CDR3: CASSWGLSGGPTDTQYF. The CDR3 nucleotides read TGTGCCAGCAGCTGGGGGCTGAGCGGGGGGCCCACGGATACGCAGTATTTT. The full variable domain, in which reference TRBV5-6 and TRBJ2-3 provide the parts outside the CDR3, is DAGVTQSPTHLIKTRGQQVTLRCSPKSGHDTVSWYQQALGQGPQFIFQYYEEEERQRGNFPDRFSGHQFPNYSSELNVNALLLGDSALYLCASSWGLSGGPTDTQYFGPGTRLTVL.

This chain joins TRBV7-2 and TRBJ2-5; a weak D match, TRBD2 (5 bases). CDR3 length equals 14 residues. Germline CDR1 reads SGHTA; CDR2 reads FQGNSA. V dropped 4 bases and J dropped 2 bases, with 11 bases sitting between them. This CDR3 is CASSWAGNQETQYF. The CDR3 DNA reads as TGTGCCAGCAGCTGGGCGGGTAATCAAGAGACCCAGTACTTC.

The chain couples TRBV19 to TRBJ2-2; D unclear. V lost 7 bases and J 1 base, leaving 4 bases between the germline ends. The CDR3 loop spans 12 amino acids. CDR1 is LNHDA and CDR2 is SQIVND in the germline V gene (reference sequence). The CDR3 DNA reads as TGTGCCAGTAATCTGAACACCGGGGAGCTGTTTTTT. The encoded protein is CASNLNTGELFF. The entire variable domain, with the rest obtained from reference TRBV19 and TRBJ2-2, is as follows: DGGITQSPKYLFRKEGQNVTLSCEQNLNHDAMYWYRQDPGQGLRLIYYSQIVNDFQKGDIAEGYSVSREKKESFPLTVTSAQKNPTAFYLCASNLNTGELFFGEGSRLTVL.

This clone was observed once. The rearrangement links TRBV6-5 to TRBJ2-3; the match to TRBD2 covers 7 bases. V trimming: 11 bases; J trimming: 2 bases; junction bases outside the gene matches: 4. The CDR3 is 12 residues long. Germline V gene sequence: CDR1 MNHEY, CDR2 SVGAGI. For the CDR3, the DNA is TGTGCCGGGGGGAGGGACACAGATACGCAGTATTTT. This sequence encodes CAGGRDTDTQYF.

This chain uses TRBV7-9 with TRBJ2-2; a weak D match, TRBD1 (6 bases). The germline V and J ends were trimmed by 1 base and 4 bases, with 10 bases remaining between them. The CDR3 extends over 15 amino acids. Per the germline V gene, CDR1 is SEHNR and CDR2 is FQNEAQ (reference sequence). This chain's CDR3 is CASSLDRVVTGELFF. In nucleotides, the CDR3 is TGTGCCAGCAGCTTAGACAGGGTGGTCACCGGGGAGCTGTTTTTT.

The chain combines TRBV18 with TRBJ2-3, with D unclear. The CDR3 is 14 residues long. Germline CDR1 is KGHSH and CDR2 is LQKENI. The ends were cut back, 3 bases at V and 2 bases at J, with 9 bases in the middle. CDR3 sequence reads: CASSPDEVTDTQYF. CDR3 sequence (DNA): TGTGCCAGCTCACCGGATGAGGTCACAGATACGCAGTATTTT.

The chain recombines TRBV7-7 with TRBJ2-3; no definite D call. CDR1 and CDR2 from the germline V gene are SSHAT and FNYEAQ (reference sequence). The CDR3 extends over 14 amino acids. The V end was cut by 1 base, the J end by 2 bases, with 7 bases between. CDR3 loop: CASSLDRHTDTQYF. The DNA for the CDR3 is TGTGCCAGCAGCTTAGACAGACACACAGATACGCAGTATTTT.

The rearrangement joins TRBV7-8 to TRBJ1-1, with 8 bases lining up with TRBD1. CDR1 and CDR2 (germline): SGHVS, FQNEAQ. Germline trimming cut 1 base from V and 0 bases from J; bases unmatched to any gene: 4. This CDR3 region has 16 residues. CDR3 nucleotides: TGTGCCAGCAGCTTAGGCACAGGGGGAATGAACACTGAAGCTTTCTTT. This codes for CASSLGTGGMNTEAFF.

The chain joins TRBV24-1 to TRBJ1-1; D might be TRBD1 (6 bases). This CDR3 contains 13 residues. Germline V lookup: CDR1 KGHDR, CDR2 SFDVKD. Trimming stripped 7 bases from V and 4 bases from J, with 12 bases between. The CDR3 spells CATSNRVGTEAFF. The CDR3 DNA follows: TGTGCCACCAGCAACAGGGTAGGCACTGAAGCTTTCTTT.

The CDR3 sequence is CASSAGRSLETQYF. CDR3 nucleotides: TGTGCCAGCAGTGCCGGGAGATCTCTAGAGACCCAGTACTTC. The chain is built from TRBV2 and TRBJ2-5; TRBD2 might be the D (6 bases). This CDR3 has 14 amino acids. Trimming removed 4 bases from V and 4 bases from J, with 13 bases in between. The germline CDR1 and CDR2 sequences are SNHLY and FYNNEI.

The chain joins TRBV5-6 to TRBJ2-7; possibly TRBD1 for D (6 bases). Looked up from germline, CDR1 is SGHDT and CDR2 is YYEEEE. V was cut by 4 bases and J by 0 bases, with 14 bases left in between. The CDR3 has 15 amino acids. The CDR3 spells CASSHRQVFSYEQYF. The CDR3 DNA reads as TGTGCCAGCAGCCACCGACAGGTTTTCTCCTACGAGCAGTACTTC.

The CDR3 region has the DNA TGTGCCAGCAGCCAGGACAGGGGGCGAGTGGACTATGGCTACACCTTC. Encoded protein: CASSQDRGRVDYGYTF. The chain couples TRBV7-9 to TRBJ1-2, with TRBD1 matching 11 bases. The length of the CDR3 is 16 residues. CDR1 and CDR2 from the germline V gene are SEHNR and FQNEAQ (reference sequence). The V segment lost 5 bases and the J segment 3 bases; nucleotides outside the gene matches: 8.

The chain recombines TRBV6-5 with TRBJ2-3; TRBD1 matches 9 bases. The CDR3 has 15 amino acids. The germline V gene encodes CDR1 MNHEY and CDR2 SVGAGI. J was trimmed by 6 bases and V by 2 bases; bases with no gene match: 6. The CDR3 DNA follows: TGTGCCAGCAGTTACACGGGACAGGGTGGGGATACGCAGTATTTT. This gives the protein CASSYTGQGGDTQYF.

The chain has TRBV19 and TRBJ1-5; maybe TRBD1 (6 bases). Germline lookup yields CDR1 LNHDA and CDR2 SQIVND (reference sequence). There are 13 residues in the CDR3. V lost 5 bases and J lost 4, with 9 bases in between. CDR3 DNA sequence: TGTGCCAGTAGTCACCAGGGGAATCAGCCCCAGCATTTT. It translates to CASSHQGNQPQHF. Combining the CDR3 with reference TRBV19 and TRBJ1-5 gives the whole variable domain DGGITQSPKYLFRKEGQNVTLSCEQNLNHDAMYWYRQDPGQGLRLIYYSQIVNDFQKGDIAEGYSVSREKKESFPLTVTSAQKNPTAFYLCASSHQGNQPQHFGDGTRLSIL.

The V call is TRBV19, the J call TRBJ2-3; no firm D call. The CDR3 loop spans 14 amino acids. Trimming pared 3 bases from V and 1 base from J, leaving 8 bases between. CDR1 and CDR2 (germline): LNHDA, SQIVND (reference sequence). The DNA for the CDR3 is TGTGCCAGTAGTATCAATGGAGGCACAGATACGCAGTATTTT. Translation: CASSINGGTDTQYF.

In this sample, this clone turned up a few times. The V call is TRBV4-1, the J call TRBJ1-1, with D possibly being TRBD1 (5 bases). Germline lookup yields CDR1 MGHRA and CDR2 YSYEKL. V lost 0 bases, J lost 10 bases, and 18 bases lay in between. This CDR3 comprises 15 residues. The DNA for the CDR3 is TGCGCCAGCAGCCAAGAAGGGGTACAAGCGCCTGGAGCTTTCTTT. Residues: CASSQEGVQAPGAFF.

This clone was counted between two and nine times. The V and J genes are TRBV5-1 and TRBJ2-2, with 10 bases matching TRBD2. V lost 2 bases and J lost 3; bases outside the gene matches: 4. CDR1 SGHRS and CDR2 YFSETQ come from the germline V gene. The CDR3 totals 16 residues. The CDR3 region is CASSFRAGGYTGELFF. CDR3 nucleotides: TGCGCCAGCAGCTTCCGAGCGGGGGGGTACACCGGGGAGCTGTTTTTT.

The chain has TRBV5-8 and TRBJ1-1; TRBD1 agrees at 8 bases. Trimming cost V 7 bases and J 5 bases; bases outside gene matches: 13. CDR3 length: 15 residues. The germline gives CDR1 SGHTS, CDR2 YDEGEE. The CDR3 region is CASPFRGLSRTEAFF. The DNA for the CDR3 is TGTGCCAGCCCGTTCAGGGGGCTATCAAGGACTGAAGCTTTCTTT.

CDR3: CASSSPGQQYF. CDR3 coding DNA: TGTGCCAGCAGCTCCCCGGGACAACAGTACTTC. This chain connects TRBV9 to TRBJ2-4, with a tentative D call TRBD1 (6 bases). The CDR3 extends over 11 amino acids. Germline loops: CDR1 SGDLS, CDR2 YYNGEE. Trimming removed 4 bases from V and 13 bases from J, with 12 bases in between.

The rearrangement joins TRBV19 to TRBJ2-7, with a possible D match to TRBD2 (6 bases). This CDR3 is 15 amino acids long. Trimming cost V 5 bases and J 1 base, with 15 bases left between them. Germline V CDR1 and CDR2: LNHDA, SQIVND (reference sequence). The CDR3, as DNA: TGTGCCAGTAGTCCAGGAGGGAAGACTTCCTACGAGCAGTACTTC. It encodes CASSPGGKTSYEQYF.

This clone was detected once. Here the CDR3 reads CASSAPSGSVDGELFF. The CDR3 DNA reads TGCGCCAGCAGCGCCCCGAGCGGGAGCGTCGACGGGGAGCTGTTTTTT. V and J are TRBV4-1 and TRBJ2-2, with 8 bases aligning to TRBD2. V shed 5 bases and J 7 bases; nucleotides not matched to a gene: 12. The CDR3 totals 16 residues. CDR1 MGHRA and CDR2 YSYEKL come from the germline V gene.

The gene calls are TRBV6-1 and TRBJ1-1; 8 nucleotides agree with TRBD1. J gave up 5 bases and V 6 bases, and 5 bases lay outside the gene matches. The germline V gene has CDR1 MNHNS and CDR2 SASEGT. The CDR3 consists of 13 residues. CDR3 residues: CASRITGGTEAFF. CDR3 sequence (DNA): TGTGCCAGCAGAATAACAGGGGGAACTGAAGCTTTCTTT.